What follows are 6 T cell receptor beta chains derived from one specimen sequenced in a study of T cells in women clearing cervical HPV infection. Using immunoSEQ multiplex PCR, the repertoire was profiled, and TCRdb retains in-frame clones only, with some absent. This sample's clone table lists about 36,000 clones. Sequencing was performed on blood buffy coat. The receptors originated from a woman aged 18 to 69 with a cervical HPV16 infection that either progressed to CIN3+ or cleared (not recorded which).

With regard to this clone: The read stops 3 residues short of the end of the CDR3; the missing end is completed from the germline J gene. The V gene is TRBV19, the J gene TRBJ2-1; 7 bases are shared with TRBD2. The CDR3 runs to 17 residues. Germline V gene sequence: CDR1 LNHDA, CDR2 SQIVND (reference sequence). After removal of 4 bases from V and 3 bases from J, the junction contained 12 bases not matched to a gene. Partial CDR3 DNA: TGTGCCAGTAGTAGCCCTCAAGCGGGGAGAGTCTACAATGAG. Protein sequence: CASSSPQAGRVYNE. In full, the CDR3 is CASSSPQAGRVYNEQFF.

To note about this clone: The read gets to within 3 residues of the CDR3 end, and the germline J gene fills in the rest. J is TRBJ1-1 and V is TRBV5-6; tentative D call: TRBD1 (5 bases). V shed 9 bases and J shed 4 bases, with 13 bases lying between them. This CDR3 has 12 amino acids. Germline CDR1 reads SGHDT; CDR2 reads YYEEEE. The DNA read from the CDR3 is TGTGCCACGCATTTGGGGGGCACTGAA. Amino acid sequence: CATHLGGTE. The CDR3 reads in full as CATHLGGTEAFF.

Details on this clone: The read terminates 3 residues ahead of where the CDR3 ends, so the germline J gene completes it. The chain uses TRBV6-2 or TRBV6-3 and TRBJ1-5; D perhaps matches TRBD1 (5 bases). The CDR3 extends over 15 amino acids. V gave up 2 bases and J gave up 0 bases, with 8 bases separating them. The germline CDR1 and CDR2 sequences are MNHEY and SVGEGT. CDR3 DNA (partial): TGTGCCAGCAGTTACCTCAGGGATAGCAATCAGCCC. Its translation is CASSYLRDSNQP. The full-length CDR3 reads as CASSYLRDSNQPQHF.

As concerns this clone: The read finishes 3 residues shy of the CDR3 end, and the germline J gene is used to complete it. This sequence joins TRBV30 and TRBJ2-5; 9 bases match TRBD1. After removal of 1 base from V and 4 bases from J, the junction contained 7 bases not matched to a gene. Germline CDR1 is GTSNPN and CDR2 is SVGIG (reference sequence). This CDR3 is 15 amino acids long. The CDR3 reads CAWSASGTGRETQYF. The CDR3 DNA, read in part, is TGTGCCTGGAGTGCATCCGGGACAGGGCGAGAGACC.

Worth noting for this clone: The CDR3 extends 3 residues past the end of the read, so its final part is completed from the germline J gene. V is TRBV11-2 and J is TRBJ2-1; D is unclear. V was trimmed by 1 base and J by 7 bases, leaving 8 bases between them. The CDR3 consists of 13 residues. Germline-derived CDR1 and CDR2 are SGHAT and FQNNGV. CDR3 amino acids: CASSLGLVNEQFF. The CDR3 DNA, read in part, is TGTGCCAGCAGCTTAGGGCTGGTGAATGAG.

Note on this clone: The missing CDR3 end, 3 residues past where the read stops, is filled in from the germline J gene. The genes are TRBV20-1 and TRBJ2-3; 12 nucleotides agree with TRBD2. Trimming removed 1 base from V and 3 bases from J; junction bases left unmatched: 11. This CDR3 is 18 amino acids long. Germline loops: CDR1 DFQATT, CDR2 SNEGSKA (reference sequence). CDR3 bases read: TGCAGTGCTAGAGCCCTTCTAGCGGGGGGGACTGGGACAGATACG. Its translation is CSARALLAGGTGTDT. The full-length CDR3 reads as CSARALLAGGTGTDTQYF.